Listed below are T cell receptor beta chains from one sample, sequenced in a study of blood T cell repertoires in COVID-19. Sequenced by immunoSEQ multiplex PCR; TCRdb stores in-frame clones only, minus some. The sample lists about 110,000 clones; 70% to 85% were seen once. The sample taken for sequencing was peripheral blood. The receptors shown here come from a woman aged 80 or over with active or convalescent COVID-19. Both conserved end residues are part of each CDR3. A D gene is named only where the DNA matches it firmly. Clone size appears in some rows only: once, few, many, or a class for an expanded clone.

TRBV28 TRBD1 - CASSRTGGGTVEKLFF
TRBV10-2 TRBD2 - CASSEGLAGVNEQFF
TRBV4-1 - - CASSQVLAASYEQYF
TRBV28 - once CASSTSGRVDQPQHF
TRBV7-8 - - CASSYARGNEKLFF
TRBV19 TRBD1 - CASSIQGQGNQPQHF
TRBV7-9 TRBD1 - CASSRSGGPWSNEQYF
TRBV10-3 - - CAISGGDYGYTF
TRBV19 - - CASRLRESNQPQHF
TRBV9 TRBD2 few CASSLGTSSWTGELFF
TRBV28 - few CASSLGPRGQPQHF
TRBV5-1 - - CASSLASRETQYF
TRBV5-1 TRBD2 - CASSFPAGGVTDTQYF
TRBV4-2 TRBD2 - CASSQELLAGGIDTQYF